These T cell receptor beta chains were read from a single sample in a study of metastatic and nonmetastatic thyroid tumors. From the PCR reads, TCRdb re-called clones with MiXCR. The table records around 22,000 clones, roughly 23% of them present only once. The sequenced material came from tumor tissue. The receptors here all came from a female donor with papillary thyroid cancer or a benign thyroid nodule (not recorded which). Some clones in this sample may be carry-over from other donors' samples. Each CDR3 is given with its conserved first and last residue. Fields, in order: V gene, J gene, CDR3 protein.

V: TRBV6-1
J: TRBJ1-4
CDR3: CASREQGLTEKLFF

V: TRBV27
J: TRBJ2-5
CDR3: CASSLISSQDTQYF

V: TRBV6-1
J: TRBJ1-6
CDR3: CASSVLLTPNSPLHF

V: TRBV27
J: TRBJ2-1
CDR3: CASRPFVAENNNEQFF

V: TRBV7-9
J: TRBJ2-2
CDR3: CASSPWPGELFF

V: TRBV20-1
J: TRBJ2-7
CDR3: CSAPTQSGRFYEQYF

V: TRBV20-1
J: TRBJ2-7
CDR3: CSADYGTSGSQSSYEQYF

V: TRBV12-3/TRBV12-4
J: TRBJ2-7
CDR3: CASTPAGGVGEQYF

V: TRBV5-1
J: TRBJ2-1
CDR3: CTSSRGLAGAPPYNEQFF

V: TRBV7-8
J: TRBJ1-2
CDR3: CASSSTGFYGYTF

V: TRBV30
J: TRBJ2-6
CDR3: CAWNTGDRGSGANVLTF

V: TRBV20-1
J: TRBJ1-1
CDR3: CSARDPGQGNTEAFF

V: TRBV20-1
J: TRBJ2-1
CDR3: CSARDRLTSTLSNEQFF

V: TRBV5-4
J: TRBJ2-3
CDR3: CASSLRPLAGWGQDTQYF

V: TRBV6-1
J: TRBJ2-3
CDR3: CASSDPSGAAQGTQYF

V: TRBV20-1
J: TRBJ1-3
CDR3: CSAGQGSGNTIYF

V: TRBV12-3/TRBV12-4
J: TRBJ1-1
CDR3: CASTNLTPGQYMNTEAFF

V: TRBV5-1
J: TRBJ2-5
CDR3: CASSLQGQGTQYF

V: TRBV9
J: TRBJ1-1
CDR3: CASSVASGTEAFF

V: TRBV7-9
J: TRBJ1-2
CDR3: CASSYRDLGYTF

V: TRBV18
J: TRBJ1-1
CDR3: CASSQGRDTEAFF

V: TRBV5-1
J: TRBJ1-4
CDR3: CASGSGGLIEKLFF

V: TRBV20-1
J: TRBJ2-3
CDR3: CSAPSSYDTDTQYF

V: TRBV4-1
J: TRBJ2-7
CDR3: CASSPGGRAAHYEQYF

V: TRBV2
J: TRBJ2-3
CDR3: CASRVITDTQYF

V: TRBV11-2
J: TRBJ2-5
CDR3: CASSLAGVPGETQYF

V: TRBV7-2
J: TRBJ2-3
CDR3: CASSPPGLAGGTDTQYF

V: TRBV6-1
J: TRBJ2-7
CDR3: CASSESPQGYEQYF

V: TRBV6-1
J: TRBJ2-7
CDR3: CASSETGLVYRWSDEQYF

V: TRBV12-3/TRBV12-4
J: TRBJ2-5
CDR3: CASMGQGAQETQYF

V: TRBV11-2
J: TRBJ2-5
CDR3: CASSPRTRQETQYF

V: TRBV6-1
J: TRBJ1-5
CDR3: CASRTGRFNQPQHF

V: TRBV3-2
J: TRBJ2-7
CDR3: CASRDDRDIPESSSYEQYF

V: TRBV7-2
J: TRBJ2-5
CDR3: CASSSYAAVQETQYF

V: TRBV4-3
J: TRBJ2-2
CDR3: CASSQGALGLAGAGSTGELFF

V: TRBV9
J: TRBJ2-2
CDR3: CASSATSFSSGGNTGELFF

V: TRBV20-1
J: TRBJ1-6
CDR3: CSAAGQGNSPLHF

V: TRBV6-1
J: TRBJ2-7
CDR3: CASPPGGCRNEQYF

V: TRBV2
J: TRBJ1-1
CDR3: CASEYRAWTEAFF

V: TRBV29-1
J: TRBJ2-2
CDR3: CGAENTGELFF

V: TRBV6-1
J: TRBJ2-7
CDR3: CASKRGRTAYEQYF

V: TRBV7-9
J: TRBJ2-2
CDR3: CASSPRTRGNTGELFF

V: TRBV4-1
J: TRBJ1-4
CDR3: CASSLLFRDRDEKLFF

V: TRBV20-1
J: TRBJ2-3
CDR3: CSARGLISTDTQYF

V: TRBV24-1
J: TRBJ2-7
CDR3: CATSDSRQGPYEQYF

V: TRBV28
J: TRBJ1-6
CDR3: CASSLDRADSPLHF

V: TRBV27
J: TRBJ1-5
CDR3: CASGPRQDGRGYNQPQHF

V: TRBV12-5
J: TRBJ2-2
CDR3: CASAQRQGFGSRTGELFF

V: TRBV9
J: TRBJ2-7
CDR3: CASSEEGRPDGEQYF

V: TRBV7-9
J: TRBJ2-3
CDR3: CASSQGSTDTQYF

V: TRBV20-1
J: TRBJ1-1
CDR3: CSAQEGHTEAFF

V: TRBV6-1
J: TRBJ1-2
CDR3: CASRRRWRGAGGHGYTF

V: TRBV28
J: TRBJ1-5
CDR3: CASKGGDQPQHF